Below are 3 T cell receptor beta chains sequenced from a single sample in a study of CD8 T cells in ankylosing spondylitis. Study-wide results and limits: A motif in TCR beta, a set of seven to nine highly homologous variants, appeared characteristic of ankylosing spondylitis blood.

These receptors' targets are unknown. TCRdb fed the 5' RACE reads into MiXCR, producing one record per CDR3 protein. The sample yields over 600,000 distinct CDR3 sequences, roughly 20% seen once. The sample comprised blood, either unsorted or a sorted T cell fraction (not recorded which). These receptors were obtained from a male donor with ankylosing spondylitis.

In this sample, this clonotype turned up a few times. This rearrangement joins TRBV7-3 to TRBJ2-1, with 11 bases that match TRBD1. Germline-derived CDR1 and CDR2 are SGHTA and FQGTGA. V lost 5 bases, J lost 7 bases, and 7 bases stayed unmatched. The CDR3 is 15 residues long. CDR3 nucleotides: TGTGCCAGCAGCCCAGGGACAGGGGGTAGGAATGAGCAGTTCTTC. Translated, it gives CASSPGTGGRNEQFF.

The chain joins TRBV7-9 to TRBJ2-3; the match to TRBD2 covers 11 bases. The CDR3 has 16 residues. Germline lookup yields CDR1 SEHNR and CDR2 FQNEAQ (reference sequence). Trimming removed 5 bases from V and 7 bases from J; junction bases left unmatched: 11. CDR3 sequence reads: CASSTLAGGLQNTQYF. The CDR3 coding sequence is TGTGCCAGCAGCACTTTAGCGGGGGGGCTCCAGAATACGCAGTATTTT.

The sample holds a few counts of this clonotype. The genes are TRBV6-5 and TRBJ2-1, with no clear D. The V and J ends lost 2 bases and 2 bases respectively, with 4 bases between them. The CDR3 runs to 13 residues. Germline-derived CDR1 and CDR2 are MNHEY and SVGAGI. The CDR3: CASSYPPYNEQFF. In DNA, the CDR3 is TGTGCCAGCAGTTACCCTCCCTACAATGAGCAGTTCTTC.